The rows below give T cell receptor beta chains drawn from one sample of a study of neoadjuvant anti-PD-1 for oral cavity cancer. Generated by immunoSEQ multiplex PCR, the TCRdb table keeps only in-frame clones and is missing some. Of 12,000 to 15,000 clones listed, 50% to 70% are singletons. The specimen comprised PBMCs, sampled before nivolumab (anti-PD-1) treatment. The source is a person aged 40 to 85 with oral cavity squamous cell carcinoma. The CDR3 runs from the conserved cysteine through the conserved F or W. A D gene is named only where the DNA matches it firmly. Clone size is given for some rows only: seen once, a few or many times, or a class if the clone is expanded.

V	D	J	size	CDR3	DNA
TRBV5-1	.	TRBJ1-3	few	CASSRTSGRGTIYF	TGCGCCAGCAGCAGGACCTCAGGGAGGGGCACCATATATTTT
TRBV29-1	.	TRBJ2-5	.	CSVTPLARETQYF	TGCAGCGTCACCCCACTAGCTCGAGAGACCCAGTACTTC
TRBV4-1	.	TRBJ2-3	.	CASSQMGSGSTDTQYF	TGCGCCAGCAGCCAAATGGGAAGCGGAAGCACAGATACGCAGTATTTT
TRBV7-6	TRBD2	TRBJ2-1	.	CASSPGLADNNEQFF	TGTGCCAGCAGCCCGGGACTAGCGGACAACAATGAGCAGTTCTTC
TRBV19	TRBD1	TRBJ1-1	few	CASSEPGQGNTEAFF	TGTGCCAGTAGTGAACCGGGACAGGGGAACACTGAAGCTTTCTTT
TRBV2	.	TRBJ1-4	.	CASSGLGPLEKLFF	TGTGCCAGCAGTGGATTGGGGCCCCTGGAAAAACTGTTTTTT
TRBV6-5	TRBD1	TRBJ1-3	few	CASSRQGYRGNTIYF	TGTGCCAGCAGCCGACAGGGATATAGGGGAAACACCATATATTTT
TRBV10-3	.	TRBJ1-3	.	CAIAGPPGNTIYF	TGTGCCATCGCAGGCCCGCCTGGAAACACCATATATTTT
TRBV30	TRBD1	TRBJ1-6	.	CAWSLLTGAFTDSPLHF	TGTGCCTGGAGTCTTTTGACAGGGGCTTTCACGGATTCACCCCTCCACTTT
TRBV29-1	TRBD1	TRBJ2-5	.	CSVEHRGQRETQYF	TGCAGCGTTGAGCACAGGGGGCAGAGGGAGACCCAGTACTTC
TRBV4-2	TRBD1	TRBJ2-4	few	CASSQAQSSPTGSDIQYF	TGTGCCAGCAGCCAAGCCCAAAGCTCCCCGACAGGGAGCGACATTCAGTACTTC
TRBV6-1	.	TRBJ2-7	few	CASSEGRAYEQYF	TGTGCCAGCAGTGAAGGGAGGGCCTACGAGCAGTACTTC
TRBV28	.	TRBJ1-3	.	CASSFWGRGGNTIYF	TGTGCCAGCAGTTTTTGGGGGCGCGGTGGAAACACCATATATTTT
TRBV5-1	TRBD2	TRBJ2-1	few	CASRREGSEQFF	TGCGCCAGCAGGCGGGAGGGGAGCGAGCAGTTCTTC
TRBV10-3	.	TRBJ2-1	.	CAISEKRISGTEANEQFF	TGTGCCATCAGTGAGAAAAGAATTTCCGGGACGGAGGCCAATGAGCAGTTCTTC
TRBV11-2	TRBD2	TRBJ2-1	once	CASSLRSGGVNNEQFF	TGTGCCAGCAGCTTACGGAGCGGGGGGGTCAACAATGAGCAGTTCTTC
TRBV11-2	.	TRBJ2-2	.	CASSLGGGTTGELFF	TGTGCCAGCAGCTTAGGGGGCGGGACGACCGGGGAGCTGTTTTTT
TRBV2	.	TRBJ2-5	.	CASSVQKETQYF	TGTGCCAGCAGTGTACAAAAGGAGACCCAGTACTTC
TRBV7-9	TRBD1	TRBJ1-1	.	CASSSWTGGATEAFF	TGTGCCAGCAGCTCGTGGACAGGGGGCGCGACTGAAGCTTTCTTT
TRBV5-1	TRBD1	TRBJ2-5	.	CASSLQGIGETQYF	TGCGCCAGCAGCTTACAGGGGATAGGGGAGACCCAGTACTTC
TRBV10-2	TRBD2	TRBJ2-1	once	CASTPERGNYNEQFF	TGCGCCAGCACCCCAGAGCGGGGAAACTACAATGAGCAGTTCTTC
TRBV11-1	.	TRBJ1-1	.	CASSLATGRTEAFF	TGTGCCAGCAGCTTAGCCACAGGGAGGACTGAAGCTTTCTTT
TRBV6-5	.	TRBJ1-5	few	CASSYGVNQPQHF	TGTGCCAGCAGTTACGGGGTTAATCAGCCCCAGCATTTT
TRBV7-9	TRBD2	TRBJ2-7	.	CASSGTGGLFSEQYF	TGTGCCAGCAGCGGGACGGGAGGGCTTTTCTCCGAGCAGTACTTC
TRBV28	.	TRBJ1-4	.	CASSLWGGREKLFF	TGTGCCAGCAGTTTGTGGGGGGGTAGGGAAAAACTGTTTTTT
TRBV5-5	.	TRBJ1-3	.	CASSLSRVLGNTIYF	TGTGCCAGCAGCTTAAGTAGGGTCTTGGGAAACACCATATATTTT
TRBV7-9	.	TRBJ1-1	few	CASSFQGGTEAFF	TGTGCCAGCAGCTTTCAGGGTGGGACTGAAGCTTTCTTT
TRBV10-3	.	TRBJ1-1	.	CAISEFANLNTEAFF	TGTGCCATCAGTGAATTTGCCAACCTGAACACTGAAGCTTTCTTT
TRBV9	TRBD2	TRBJ2-7	.	CASSAGLADEQYF	TGTGCCAGCAGCGCGGGACTAGCTGACGAGCAGTACTTC
TRBV18	.	TRBJ1-2	.	CASSPPRRNYGYTF	TGTGCCAGCTCACCACCGCGGCGGAACTATGGCTACACCTTC
TRBV28	.	TRBJ1-5	.	CASTRGGKQPQHF	TGTGCCAGCACCCGAGGGGGTAAGCAGCCCCAGCATTTT
TRBV27	.	TRBJ1-2	.	CASSRGRVYGYTF	TGTGCCAGCAGTCGGGGACGGGTATATGGCTACACCTTC
TRBV5-1	TRBD1	TRBJ1-3	.	CASSRTGGLGGNTIYF	TGCGCCAGCAGCAGGACAGGGGGCCTAGGTGGAAACACCATATATTTT
TRBV19	TRBD1	TRBJ2-7	few	CASSPRGQGWRSYEQYF	TGTGCCAGTAGTCCCCGCGGACAGGGATGGCGCTCCTACGAGCAGTACTTC
TRBV7-9	.	TRBJ1-3	.	CASSYDGNTIYF	TGTGCCAGCAGCTATGATGGAAACACCATATATTTT
TRBV19	TRBD1	TRBJ2-7	.	CASSPTTGRREQYF	TGTGCCAGTAGTCCAACGACAGGGAGAAGAGAGCAGTACTTC
TRBV10-3	.	TRBJ2-1	.	CAIRKGSNLRRIPYNEQFF	TGTGCCATCAGAAAAGGCTCTAACTTGAGGCGGATACCCTACAATGAGCAGTTCTTC
TRBV11-2	.	TRBJ2-3	few	CASTLHRDPGADTQYF	TGTGCCAGCACCCTACACAGGGATCCCGGGGCAGATACGCAGTATTTT
TRBV11-2	.	TRBJ1-1	.	CASSRPGSGMNTEAFF	TGTGCCAGCAGCCGACCCGGCAGCGGCATGAACACTGAAGCTTTCTTT
TRBV10-3	.	TRBJ2-7	.	CAISRESSYEQYF	TGTGCCATAAGCCGGGAGAGCTCCTACGAGCAGTACTTC
TRBV9	.	TRBJ1-2	.	CASSVGTDGYTF	TGTGCCAGCAGCGTAGGGACCGATGGCTACACCTTC
TRBV27	TRBD1	TRBJ1-5	.	CASSPGTAHRGQPQHF	TGTGCCAGCAGCCCCGGGACAGCCCATCGAGGTCAGCCCCAGCATTTT
TRBV19	TRBD1	TRBJ1-1	few	CASRTGRRAEAFF	TGTGCCAGTAGGACAGGGAGAAGGGCTGAAGCTTTCTTT
TRBV7-9	.	TRBJ2-3	.	CASSQGLSLDTQYF	TGTGCCAGCAGCCAAGGGCTCTCCCTGGATACGCAGTATTTT
TRBV10-3	TRBD2	TRBJ2-2	.	CAISEPITRLAGDTGELFF	TGTGCCATCAGTGAGCCAATCACACGACTAGCGGGGGACACCGGGGAGCTGTTTTTT